This T cell receptor beta chain was profiled in a study of blood T cell repertoires in COVID-19. Study as a whole: The United States, Italy and Spain supplied acute and convalescent COVID-19 samples. From T cells, B-cell-depleted T cells, or PBMCs came the material, which was cDNA or gDNA.

This CDR3 has 14 residues. V was trimmed by 3 bases and J by 5 bases, leaving 13 bases between them. Germline lookup yields CDR1 SGHDN and CDR2 FVKESK. Per the authors' pipeline: Reference gene primer amplification gave nucleated cell count estimates. Assay: immunoSEQ multiplex PCR; the TCRdb copy retains only in-frame clones and omits some. That table is the source of V, J and clone size, and D and trimming were worked out from the DNA. In the table there are 250,000 to 300,000 clones, around nine tenths of which are singletons. What was sequenced was peripheral blood. This TCR was recovered from a man aged 25-40 years with active or convalescent COVID-19. The chain employs TRBV14 and TRBJ2-5, with D maybe TRBD2 (7 bases). CDR3 sequence (DNA): TGTGCCAGCAGCCAGAGGGGGGGGCTGGAGACCCAGTACTTC. Encoded protein: CASSQRGGLETQYF.